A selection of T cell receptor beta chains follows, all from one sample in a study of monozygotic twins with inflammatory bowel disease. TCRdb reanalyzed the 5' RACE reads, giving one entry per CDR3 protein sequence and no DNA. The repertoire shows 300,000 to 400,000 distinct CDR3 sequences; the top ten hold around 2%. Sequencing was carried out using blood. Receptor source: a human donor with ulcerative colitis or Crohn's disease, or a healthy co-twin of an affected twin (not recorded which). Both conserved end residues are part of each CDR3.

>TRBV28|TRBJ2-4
CASSVLLPKNIQYF
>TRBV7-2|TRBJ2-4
CASSLRGDIQYF
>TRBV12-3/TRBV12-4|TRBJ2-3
CASRSGTTTTDTQYF
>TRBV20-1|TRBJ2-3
CSARKTGTSGRGTDTQYF
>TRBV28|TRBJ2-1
CASSLATGGINEQFF
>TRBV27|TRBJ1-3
CASMGSPGNTIYF
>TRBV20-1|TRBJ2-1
CSARNIERVVNEQFF
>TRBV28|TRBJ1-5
CASHPDANQPQHF
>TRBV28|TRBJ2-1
CASSSTGSGNEQFF
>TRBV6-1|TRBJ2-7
CASSPSGTYEQYF
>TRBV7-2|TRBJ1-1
CASSPVGVGNTEAFF
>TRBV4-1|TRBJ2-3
CASSGHRGDPDTQYF
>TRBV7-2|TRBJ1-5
CASSLGLESNQPQHF
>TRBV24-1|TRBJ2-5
CATSSDFPGLETQYF
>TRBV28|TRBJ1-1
CASSLGSHTEAFF
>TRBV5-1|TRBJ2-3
CASSFGLWQSRTDTQYF
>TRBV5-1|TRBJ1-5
CASSSTGGNNQPQHF
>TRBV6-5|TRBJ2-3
CASSHLTSLSTDTQYF